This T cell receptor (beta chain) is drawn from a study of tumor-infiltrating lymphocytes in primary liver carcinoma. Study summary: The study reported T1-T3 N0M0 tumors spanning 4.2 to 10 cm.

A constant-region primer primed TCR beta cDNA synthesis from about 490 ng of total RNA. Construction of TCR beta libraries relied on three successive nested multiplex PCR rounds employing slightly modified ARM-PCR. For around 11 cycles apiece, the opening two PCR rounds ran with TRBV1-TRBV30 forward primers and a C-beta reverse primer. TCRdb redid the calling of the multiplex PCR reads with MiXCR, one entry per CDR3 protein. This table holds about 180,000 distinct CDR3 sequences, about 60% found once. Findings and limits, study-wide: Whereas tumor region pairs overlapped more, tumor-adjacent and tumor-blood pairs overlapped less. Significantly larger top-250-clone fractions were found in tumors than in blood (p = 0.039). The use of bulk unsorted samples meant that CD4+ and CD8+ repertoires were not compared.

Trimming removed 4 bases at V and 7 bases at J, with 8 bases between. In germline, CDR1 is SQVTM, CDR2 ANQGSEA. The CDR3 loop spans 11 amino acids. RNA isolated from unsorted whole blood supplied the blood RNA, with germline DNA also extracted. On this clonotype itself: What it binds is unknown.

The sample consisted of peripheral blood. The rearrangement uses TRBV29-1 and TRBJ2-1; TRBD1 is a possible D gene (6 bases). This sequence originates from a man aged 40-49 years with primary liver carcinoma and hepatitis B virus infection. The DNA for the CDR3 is TGCAGCGTTGTAGACAGGAATGAGCAGTTCTTC. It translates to CSVVDRNEQFF.